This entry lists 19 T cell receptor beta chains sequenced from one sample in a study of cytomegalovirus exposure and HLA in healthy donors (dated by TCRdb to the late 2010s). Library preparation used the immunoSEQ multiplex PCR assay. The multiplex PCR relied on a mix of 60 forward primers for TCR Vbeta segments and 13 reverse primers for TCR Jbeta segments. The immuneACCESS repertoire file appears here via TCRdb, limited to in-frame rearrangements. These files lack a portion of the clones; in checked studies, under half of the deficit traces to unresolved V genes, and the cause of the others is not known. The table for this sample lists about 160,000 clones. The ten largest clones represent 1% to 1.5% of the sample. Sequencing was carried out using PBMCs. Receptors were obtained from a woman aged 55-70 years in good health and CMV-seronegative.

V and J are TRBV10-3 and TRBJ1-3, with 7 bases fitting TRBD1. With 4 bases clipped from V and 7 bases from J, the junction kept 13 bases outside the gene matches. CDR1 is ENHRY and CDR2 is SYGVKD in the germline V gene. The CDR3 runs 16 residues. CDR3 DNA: TGTGCCATCAGTGGGATGGACAGGCTGCGGGGTAACACCATATATTTT. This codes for CAISGMDRLRGNTIYF.

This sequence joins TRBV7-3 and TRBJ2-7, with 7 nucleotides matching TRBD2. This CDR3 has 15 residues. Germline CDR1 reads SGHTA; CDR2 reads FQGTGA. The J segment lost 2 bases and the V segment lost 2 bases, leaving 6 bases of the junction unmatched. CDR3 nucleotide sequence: TGTGCCAGCAGCTTACTCCGCGGGGGAACCTACGAGCAGTACTTC. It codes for CASSLLRGGTYEQYF.

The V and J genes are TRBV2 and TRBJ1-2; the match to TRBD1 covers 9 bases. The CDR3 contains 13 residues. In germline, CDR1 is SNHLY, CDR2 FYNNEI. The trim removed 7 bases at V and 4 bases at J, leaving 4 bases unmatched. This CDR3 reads CASKGQGPYGYTF. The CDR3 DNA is TGTGCCAGCAAGGGACAGGGACCCTATGGCTACACCTTC.

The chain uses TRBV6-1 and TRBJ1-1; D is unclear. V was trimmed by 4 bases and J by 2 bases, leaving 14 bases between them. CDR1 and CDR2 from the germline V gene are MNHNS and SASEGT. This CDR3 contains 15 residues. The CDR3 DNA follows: TGTGCCAGCAGTGTTCGTTGGCAGATTAACACTGAAGCTTTCTTT. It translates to CASSVRWQINTEAFF.

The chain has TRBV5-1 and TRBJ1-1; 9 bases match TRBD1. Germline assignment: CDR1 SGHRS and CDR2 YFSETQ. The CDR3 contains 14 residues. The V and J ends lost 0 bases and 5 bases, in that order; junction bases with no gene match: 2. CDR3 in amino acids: CASSLGDRVTEAFF. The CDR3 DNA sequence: TGCGCCAGCAGCTTGGGGGACAGGGTAACTGAAGCTTTCTTT.

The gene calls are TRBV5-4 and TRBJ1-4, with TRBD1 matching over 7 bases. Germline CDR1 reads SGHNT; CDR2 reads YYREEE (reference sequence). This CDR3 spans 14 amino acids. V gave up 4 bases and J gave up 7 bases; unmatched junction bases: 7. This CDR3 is CASSLGGSAEKLFF. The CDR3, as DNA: TGTGCCAGCAGCCTAGGGGGCTCCGCTGAAAAACTGTTTTTT.

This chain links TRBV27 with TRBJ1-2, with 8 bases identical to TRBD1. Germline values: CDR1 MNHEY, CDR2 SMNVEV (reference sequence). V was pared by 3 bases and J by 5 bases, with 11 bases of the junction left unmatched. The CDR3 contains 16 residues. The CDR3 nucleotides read TGTGCCAGCAGTTTGAGGGGGACAGGACCTTTTTATGGCTACACCTTC. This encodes CASSLRGTGPFYGYTF.

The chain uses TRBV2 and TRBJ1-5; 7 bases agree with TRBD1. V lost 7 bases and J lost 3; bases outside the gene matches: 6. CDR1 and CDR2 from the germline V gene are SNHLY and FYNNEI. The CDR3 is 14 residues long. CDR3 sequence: CASMRTGNNQPQHF. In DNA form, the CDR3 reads TGTGCCAGCATGAGGACAGGCAACAATCAGCCCCAGCATTTT.

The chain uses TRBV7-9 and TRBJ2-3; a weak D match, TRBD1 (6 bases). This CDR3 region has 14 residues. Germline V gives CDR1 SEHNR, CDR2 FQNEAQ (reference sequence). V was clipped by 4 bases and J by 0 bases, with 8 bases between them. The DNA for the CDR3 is TGTGCCAGCAGCTCGGACAGCAGCACAGATACGCAGTATTTT. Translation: CASSSDSSTDTQYF.

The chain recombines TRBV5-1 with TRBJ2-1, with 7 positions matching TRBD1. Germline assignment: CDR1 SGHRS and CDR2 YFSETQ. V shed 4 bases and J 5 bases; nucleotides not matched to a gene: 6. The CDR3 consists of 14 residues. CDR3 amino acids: CASSLSGGDNEQFF. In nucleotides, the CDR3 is TGCGCCAGCAGCCTGTCAGGGGGTGACAATGAGCAGTTCTTC.

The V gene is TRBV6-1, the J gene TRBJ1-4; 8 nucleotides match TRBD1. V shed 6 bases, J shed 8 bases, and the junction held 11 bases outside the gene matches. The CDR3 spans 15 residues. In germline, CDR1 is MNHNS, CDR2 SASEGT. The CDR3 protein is CASSASGTGREKLFF. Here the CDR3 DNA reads TGTGCCAGCAGCGCCTCCGGGACAGGTCGGGAAAAACTGTTTTTT.

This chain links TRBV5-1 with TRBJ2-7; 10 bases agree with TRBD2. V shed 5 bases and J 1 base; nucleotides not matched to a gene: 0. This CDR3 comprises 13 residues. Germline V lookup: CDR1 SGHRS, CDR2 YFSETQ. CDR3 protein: CASRTSGSYEQYF. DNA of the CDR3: TGCGCCAGCAGGACTAGCGGGTCCTACGAGCAGTACTTC.

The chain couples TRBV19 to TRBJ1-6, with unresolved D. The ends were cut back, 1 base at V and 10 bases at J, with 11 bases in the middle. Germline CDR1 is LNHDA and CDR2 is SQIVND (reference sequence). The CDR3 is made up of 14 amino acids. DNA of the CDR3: TGTGCCAGTAGTATAGCCGGGATGAGATCACCCCTCCACTTT. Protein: CASSIAGMRSPLHF.

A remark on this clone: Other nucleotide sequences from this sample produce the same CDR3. The CDR3 DNA reads TGTGCCAGCAGCGATTCGCCGGGATCCGTACGTGGCTACACCTTC. Protein sequence: CASSDSPGSVRGYTF. The chain uses TRBV4-2 and TRBJ1-2; D gene uncertain. Germline V gene data show CDR1 as LGHNA and CDR2 as YNFKEQ. Trimming left V 5 bases short and J 7 bases short, with 20 bases between. This CDR3 contains 15 residues.

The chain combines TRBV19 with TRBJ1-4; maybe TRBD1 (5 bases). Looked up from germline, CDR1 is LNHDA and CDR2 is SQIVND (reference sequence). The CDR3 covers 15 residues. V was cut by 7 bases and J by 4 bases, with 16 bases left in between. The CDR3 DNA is TGTGCCAGTACCGACCGCGGGGGAATTAATGAAAAACTGTTTTTT. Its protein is CASTDRGGINEKLFF.

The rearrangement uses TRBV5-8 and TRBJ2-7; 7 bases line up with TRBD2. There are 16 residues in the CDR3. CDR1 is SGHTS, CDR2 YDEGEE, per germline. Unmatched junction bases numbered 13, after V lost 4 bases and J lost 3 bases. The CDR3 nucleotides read TGTGCCAGCAGCCCTGGGGGAGGGACGGGAAACTACGAGCAGTACTTC. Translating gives CASSPGGGTGNYEQYF.

CDR3 residues: CASSSLETFYGYTF. In nucleotides, the CDR3 is TGTGCCAGCAGCTCCTTAGAGACATTCTATGGCTACACCTTC. The genes are TRBV7-9 and TRBJ1-2; the D is unclear. From germline, CDR1 is SEHNR and CDR2 FQNEAQ (reference sequence). CDR3 length equals 14 residues. The V end was cut by 4 bases, the J end by 4 bases, with 13 bases between. Complete variable domain (other parts from reference TRBV7-9 and TRBJ1-2): DTGVSQNPRHKITKRGQNVTFRCDPISEHNRLYWYRQTLGQGPEFLTYFQNEAQLEKSRLLSDRFSAERPKGSFSTLEIQRTEQGDSAMYLCASSSLETFYGYTFGSGTRLTVV.

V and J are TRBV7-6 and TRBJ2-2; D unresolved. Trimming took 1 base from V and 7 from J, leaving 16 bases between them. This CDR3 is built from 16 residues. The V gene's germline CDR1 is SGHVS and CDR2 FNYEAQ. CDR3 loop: CASSLETRNLGGELFF. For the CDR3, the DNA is TGTGCCAGCAGCTTAGAAACGCGGAACCTGGGCGGGGAGCTGTTTTTT.

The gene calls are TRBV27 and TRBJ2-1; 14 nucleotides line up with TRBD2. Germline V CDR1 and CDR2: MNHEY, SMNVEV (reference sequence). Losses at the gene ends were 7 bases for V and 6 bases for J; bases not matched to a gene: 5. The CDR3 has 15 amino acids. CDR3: CASIPGTSGSNEQFF. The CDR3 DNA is TGTGCCAGCATCCCTGGGACTAGCGGGAGCAATGAGCAGTTCTTC.